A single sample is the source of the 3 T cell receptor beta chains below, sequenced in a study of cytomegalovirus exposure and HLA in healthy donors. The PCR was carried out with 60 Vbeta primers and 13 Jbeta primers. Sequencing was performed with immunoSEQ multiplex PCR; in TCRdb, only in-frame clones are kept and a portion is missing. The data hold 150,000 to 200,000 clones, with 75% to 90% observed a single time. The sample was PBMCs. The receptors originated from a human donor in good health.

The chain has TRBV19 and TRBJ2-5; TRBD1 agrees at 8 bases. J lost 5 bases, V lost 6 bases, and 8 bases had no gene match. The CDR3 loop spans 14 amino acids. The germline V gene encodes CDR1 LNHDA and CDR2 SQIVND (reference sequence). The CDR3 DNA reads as TGTGCCAGTAGGGGGGCAGGGGGCAGGGAGACCCAGTACTTC. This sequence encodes CASRGAGGRETQYF.

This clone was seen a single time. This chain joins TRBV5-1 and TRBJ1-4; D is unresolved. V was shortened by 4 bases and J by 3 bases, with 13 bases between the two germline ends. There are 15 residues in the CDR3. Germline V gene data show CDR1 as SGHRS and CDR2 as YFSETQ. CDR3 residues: CASSQNSRANEKLFF. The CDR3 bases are TGCGCCAGCAGCCAAAACAGTCGCGCTAATGAAAAACTGTTTTTT.

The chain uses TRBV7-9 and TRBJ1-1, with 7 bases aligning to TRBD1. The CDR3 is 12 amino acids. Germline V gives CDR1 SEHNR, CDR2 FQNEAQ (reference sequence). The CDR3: CSVRQGNTEAFF. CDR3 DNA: TGTTCCGTACGACAGGGAAACACTGAAGCTTTCTTT.